These 13 T cell receptor beta chains originate from one sample sequenced in a study of somatic mutations in cytotoxic T cells in rheumatoid arthritis (dated by TCRdb to the late 2010s). Library generation was performed with the immunoSEQ multiplex PCR assay. Entries here come from immuneACCESS through TCRdb and include only in-frame sequences with V and J called. Some clones fail to appear in such tables; in the studies checked, an unresolved V gene covers under half of the shortfall, and the cause of the remainder is unknown. The sample table lists roughly 20,000 clones, 65% to 75% of them with a count of one. The ten largest clonotypes hold approximately 5.3% of the sample. Material: CD8+ T cells sorted from blood. All receptors come from a man aged 60-69 years in good health.

The chain recombines TRBV6-5 with TRBJ2-6; D is undetermined. Trimming pared 6 bases from V and 4 bases from J, leaving 13 bases between. Germline CDR1 MNHEY, CDR2 SVGAGI. CDR3 length equals 15 residues. In DNA, the CDR3 is TGTGCCAGCAGACAACTATACGCGGGGGCCAACGTCCTGACTTTC. Its translation: CASRQLYAGANVLTF.

The chain carries TRBV27 and TRBJ1-1, with D possibly matching TRBD1 (5 bases). Trimming removed 0 bases from V and 5 bases from J, with 10 bases in between. Germline-derived CDR1 and CDR2 are MNHEY and SMNVEV (reference sequence). CDR3 length: 14 amino acids. The CDR3 DNA reads TGTGCCAGCAGTTTATCCCTGACAGTGACTGAAGCTTTCTTT. Its protein product is CASSLSLTVTEAFF.

The chain couples TRBV7-8 to TRBJ2-5; 9 positions match TRBD1. V was clipped by 5 bases and J by 2 bases; unmatched bases: 18. Germline CDR1 SGHVS, CDR2 FQNEAQ. This CDR3 has 19 amino acids. CDR3: CASSRHPPGTGTGQETQYF. The CDR3 DNA sequence: TGTGCCAGCAGCCGACACCCCCCCGGGACAGGGACGGGACAAGAGACCCAGTACTTC.

V and J are TRBV7-9 and TRBJ2-7; no clear D. This CDR3 contains 11 residues. CDR1 SEHNR and CDR2 FQNEAQ come from the germline V gene (reference sequence). Trimming stripped 2 bases from V and 6 bases from J, with 5 bases between. This chain's CDR3 is CASSLLPEQYF. In DNA form, the CDR3 reads TGTGCCAGCAGCTTACTCCCCGAGCAGTACTTC.

The J gene is TRBJ2-3, the V gene TRBV21-1; the table's D call of TRBD2 was not tested on the DNA. TRBV21-1 is reported as a pseudogene. The length of the CDR3 is 17 residues. The CDR3 nucleotides are TGTGCCAGCAGCAAAGGGGCTAGCGGGGGCCCCGAGGATACGCAGTATTTT. This encodes CASSKGASGGPEDTQYF.

This clone came up a few times. The chain links TRBV19 to TRBJ1-2, with D uncertain. Germline V CDR1 and CDR2: LNHDA, SQIVND (reference sequence). This CDR3 is built from 14 residues. Trimming shortened V by 9 bases and J by 4 bases, and 18 bases separated the two germline ends. The CDR3 DNA is TGTGCCAGCCTTGAGGAGGGCACTCTCTATGGCTACACCTTC. This translates into CASLEEGTLYGYTF.

The chain employs TRBV28 and TRBJ1-6; the match to TRBD1 covers 8 bases. Germline lookup yields CDR1 MDHEN and CDR2 SYDVKM. Trimming cost V 3 bases and J 14 bases; bases outside gene matches: 6. The CDR3 length is 13 residues. CDR3: CASSFQGAGSLHF. CDR3 nucleotide sequence: TGTGCCAGCAGTTTCCAGGGGGCGGGTTCCCTCCACTTT.

The chain combines TRBV7-8 with TRBJ2-5; TRBD2 matches 8 bases. Per the germline V gene, CDR1 is SGHVS and CDR2 is FQNEAQ. J was trimmed by 1 base and V by 3 bases; bases with no gene match: 4. The CDR3 is made up of 15 amino acids. Here the CDR3 DNA reads TGTGCCAGCAGCTTCGGGCGGGGGGTCCAAGAGACCCAGTACTTC. Encoded protein: CASSFGRGVQETQYF.

The rearrangement joins TRBV6-5 to TRBJ2-1, with 10 bases aligning to TRBD2. V lost 8 bases to trimming and J lost 3 bases; unmatched junction nucleotides: 4. This CDR3 region has 14 residues. Germline V lookup: CDR1 MNHEY, CDR2 SVGAGI. In DNA, the CDR3 is TGTGCCAGCTCGACTAGCGGGTTCTACAATGAGCAGTTCTTC. It is translated as CASSTSGFYNEQFF.

This chain uses TRBV6-5 with TRBJ2-1, with D possibly being TRBD2 (5 bases). V lost 8 bases and J 8 bases, leaving 22 bases between the germline ends. The CDR3 is made up of 15 amino acids. CDR1 and CDR2 (germline): MNHEY, SVGAGI. DNA of the CDR3: TGTGCCAGCCTCCCTGCGGCAGGAGGTTATGATGAGCAGTTCTTC. This encodes CASLPAAGGYDEQFF.

J is TRBJ2-1 and V is TRBV5-6; 7 bases map to TRBD1. Germline V gene data show CDR1 as SGHDT and CDR2 as YYEEEE. This CDR3 is 14 amino acids long. The J segment lost 7 bases and the V segment lost 0 bases, leaving 4 bases of the junction unmatched. The chain's CDR3 is CASSLGQGGNEQFF. The CDR3 bases are TGTGCCAGCAGCTTGGGACAGGGCGGGAATGAGCAGTTCTTC.

V usage is TRBV19 and J usage is TRBJ2-5, with D possibly TRBD1 on 5 matching bases. V was shortened by 7 bases and J by 1 base, with 16 bases between the two germline ends. The germline V gene encodes CDR1 LNHDA and CDR2 SQIVND (reference sequence). The CDR3 consists of 15 residues. In DNA, the CDR3 is TGTGCCAGTATGCCCTCTTGGGGCGGCCAAGAGACCCAGTACTTC. This sequence encodes CASMPSWGGQETQYF.

V usage is TRBV7-9 and J usage is TRBJ1-2, with TRBD1 matching 7 bases. The ends lost 6 bases at V and 0 bases at J; junction bases unmatched: 4. Germline V gives CDR1 SEHNR, CDR2 FQNEAQ (reference sequence). The CDR3 length is 14 residues. CDR3 DNA: TGTGCCAGCAGTACCCAGGGGGCTAACTATGGCTACACCTTC. Encoded protein: CASSTQGANYGYTF.